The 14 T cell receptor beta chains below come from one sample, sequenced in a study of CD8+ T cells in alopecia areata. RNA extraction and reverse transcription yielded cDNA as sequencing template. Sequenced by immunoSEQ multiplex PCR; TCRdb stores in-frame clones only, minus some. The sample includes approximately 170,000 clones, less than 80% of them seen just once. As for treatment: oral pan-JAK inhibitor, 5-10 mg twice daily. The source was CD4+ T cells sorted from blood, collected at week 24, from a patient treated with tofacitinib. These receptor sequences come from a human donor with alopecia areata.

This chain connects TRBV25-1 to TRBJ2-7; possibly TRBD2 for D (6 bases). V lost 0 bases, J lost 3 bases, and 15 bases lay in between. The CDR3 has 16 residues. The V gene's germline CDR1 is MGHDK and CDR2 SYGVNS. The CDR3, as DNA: TGTGCCAGCAGTGAATATCGCGGGGAGTCTAGCTACGAGCAGTACTTC. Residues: CASSEYRGESSYEQYF.

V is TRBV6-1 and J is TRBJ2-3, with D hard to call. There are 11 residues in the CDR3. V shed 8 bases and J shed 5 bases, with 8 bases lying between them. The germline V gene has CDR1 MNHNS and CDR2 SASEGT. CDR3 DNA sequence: TGTGCCAGCGGGCTTGTAGATACGCAGTATTTT. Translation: CASGLVDTQYF.

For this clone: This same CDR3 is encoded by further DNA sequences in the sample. The CDR3 DNA sequence: TGTGCCAGCAGCGTAGGTGCTAATTCACCCCTCCACTTT. As protein: CASSVGANSPLHF. The chain links TRBV9 to TRBJ1-6; D remains ambiguous. This CDR3 has 13 residues. V lost 0 bases and J lost 6, with 4 bases in between. Per germline, CDR1 SGDLS and CDR2 YYNGEE.

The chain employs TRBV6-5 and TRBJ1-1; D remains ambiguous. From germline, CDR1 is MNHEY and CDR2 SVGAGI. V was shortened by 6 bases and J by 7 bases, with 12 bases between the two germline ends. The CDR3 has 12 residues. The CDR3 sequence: CASSPMYGEAFF. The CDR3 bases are TGTGCCAGCAGCCCCATGTACGGTGAAGCTTTCTTT.

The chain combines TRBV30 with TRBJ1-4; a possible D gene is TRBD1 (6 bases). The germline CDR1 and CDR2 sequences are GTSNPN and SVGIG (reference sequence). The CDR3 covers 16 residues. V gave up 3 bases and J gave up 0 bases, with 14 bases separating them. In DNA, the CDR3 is TGTGCCTGGAGGCCCGGCAGGGGAGCAACTAATGAAAAACTGTTTTTT. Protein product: CAWRPGRGATNEKLFF.

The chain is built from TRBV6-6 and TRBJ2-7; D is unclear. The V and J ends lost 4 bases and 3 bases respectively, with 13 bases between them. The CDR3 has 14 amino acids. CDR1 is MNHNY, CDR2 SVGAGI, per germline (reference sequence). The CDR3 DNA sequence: TGTGCCAGCAGTTCCATCTCACACGGCTACGAGCAGTACTTC. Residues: CASSSISHGYEQYF.

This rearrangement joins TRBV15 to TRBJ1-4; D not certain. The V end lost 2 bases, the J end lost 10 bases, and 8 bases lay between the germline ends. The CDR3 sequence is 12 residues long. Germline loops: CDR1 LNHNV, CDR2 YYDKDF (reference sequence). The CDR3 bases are TGTGCCACCAGCAGACAACACGGAAAACTGTTTTTT. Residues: CATSRQHGKLFF.

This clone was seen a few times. The DNA for the CDR3 is TGCAGCGTTGGCCCAGGGGCCCGAACCTCTAACTATGGCTACACCTTC. It yields the protein CSVGPGARTSNYGYTF. The V gene is TRBV29-1, the J gene TRBJ1-2; TRBD1 might be the D (6 bases). The V end was cut by 4 bases, the J end by 0 bases, with 18 bases between. This CDR3 has 16 amino acids. Germline V gene lookup returns CDR1 SQVTM and CDR2 ANQGSEA. The variable domain in full, completed from reference TRBV29-1 and TRBJ1-2, reads SAVISQKPSRDICQRGTSLTIQCQVDSQVTMMFWYRQQPGQSLTLIATANQGSEATYESGFVIDKFPISRPNLTFSTLTVSNMSPEDSSIYLCSVGPGARTSNYGYTFGSGTRLTVV.

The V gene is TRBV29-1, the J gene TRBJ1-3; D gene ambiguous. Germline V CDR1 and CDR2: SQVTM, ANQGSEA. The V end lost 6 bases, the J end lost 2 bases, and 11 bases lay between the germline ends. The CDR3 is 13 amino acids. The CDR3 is CSVAPMTGNTIYF. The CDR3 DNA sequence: TGCAGCGTGGCTCCGATGACTGGAAACACCATATATTTT.

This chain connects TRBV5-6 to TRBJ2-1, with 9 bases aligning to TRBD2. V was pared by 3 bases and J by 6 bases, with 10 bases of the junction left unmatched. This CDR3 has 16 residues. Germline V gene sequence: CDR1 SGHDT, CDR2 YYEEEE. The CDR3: CASSWRGSGGINEQFF. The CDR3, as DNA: TGTGCCAGCAGCTGGCGAGGAAGCGGGGGGATCAATGAGCAGTTCTTC. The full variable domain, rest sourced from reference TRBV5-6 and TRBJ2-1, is DAGVTQSPTHLIKTRGQQVTLRCSPKSGHDTVSWYQQALGQGPQFIFQYYEEEERQRGNFPDRFSGHQFPNYSSELNVNALLLGDSALYLCASSWRGSGGINEQFFGPGTRLTVL.

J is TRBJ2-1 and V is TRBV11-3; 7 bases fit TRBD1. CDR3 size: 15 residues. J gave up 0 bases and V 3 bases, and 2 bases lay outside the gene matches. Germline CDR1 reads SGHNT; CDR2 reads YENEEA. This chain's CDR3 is CASSLGQSSYNEQFF. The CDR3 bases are TGTGCCAGCAGCTTGGGACAGAGCTCCTACAATGAGCAGTTCTTC.

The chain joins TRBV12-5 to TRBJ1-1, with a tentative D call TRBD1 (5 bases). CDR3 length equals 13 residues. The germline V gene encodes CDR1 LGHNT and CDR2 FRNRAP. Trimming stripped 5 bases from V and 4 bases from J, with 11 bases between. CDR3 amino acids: CASGSGQSTEAFF. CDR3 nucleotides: TGTGCTAGTGGTAGCGGACAATCCACTGAAGCTTTCTTT.

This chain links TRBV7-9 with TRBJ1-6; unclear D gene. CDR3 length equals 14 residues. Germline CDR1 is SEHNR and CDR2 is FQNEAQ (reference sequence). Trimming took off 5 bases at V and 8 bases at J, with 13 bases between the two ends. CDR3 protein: CASSRSGSDSPLHF. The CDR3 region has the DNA TGTGCCAGCAGCCGATCGGGATCTGATTCACCCCTCCACTTT.

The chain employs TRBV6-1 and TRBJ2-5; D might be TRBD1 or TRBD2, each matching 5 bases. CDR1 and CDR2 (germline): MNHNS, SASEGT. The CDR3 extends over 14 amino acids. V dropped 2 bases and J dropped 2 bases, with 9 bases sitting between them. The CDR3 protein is CASSEPGGQETQYF. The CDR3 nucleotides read TGTGCCAGCAGTGAACCTGGGGGTCAAGAGACCCAGTACTTC.